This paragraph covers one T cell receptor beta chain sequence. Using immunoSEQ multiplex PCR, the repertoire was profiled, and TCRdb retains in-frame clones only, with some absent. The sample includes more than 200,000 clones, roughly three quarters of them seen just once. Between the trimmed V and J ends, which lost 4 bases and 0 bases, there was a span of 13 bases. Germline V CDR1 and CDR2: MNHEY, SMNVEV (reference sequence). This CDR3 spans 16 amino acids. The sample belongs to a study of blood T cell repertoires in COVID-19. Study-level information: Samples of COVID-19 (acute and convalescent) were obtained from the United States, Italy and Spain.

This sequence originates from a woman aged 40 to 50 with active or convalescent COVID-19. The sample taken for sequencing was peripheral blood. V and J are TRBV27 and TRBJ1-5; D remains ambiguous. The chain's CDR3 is CASSSLGRYSNQPQHF. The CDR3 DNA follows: TGTGCCAGCAGTTCCCTGGGGAGATATAGCAATCAGCCCCAGCATTTT.